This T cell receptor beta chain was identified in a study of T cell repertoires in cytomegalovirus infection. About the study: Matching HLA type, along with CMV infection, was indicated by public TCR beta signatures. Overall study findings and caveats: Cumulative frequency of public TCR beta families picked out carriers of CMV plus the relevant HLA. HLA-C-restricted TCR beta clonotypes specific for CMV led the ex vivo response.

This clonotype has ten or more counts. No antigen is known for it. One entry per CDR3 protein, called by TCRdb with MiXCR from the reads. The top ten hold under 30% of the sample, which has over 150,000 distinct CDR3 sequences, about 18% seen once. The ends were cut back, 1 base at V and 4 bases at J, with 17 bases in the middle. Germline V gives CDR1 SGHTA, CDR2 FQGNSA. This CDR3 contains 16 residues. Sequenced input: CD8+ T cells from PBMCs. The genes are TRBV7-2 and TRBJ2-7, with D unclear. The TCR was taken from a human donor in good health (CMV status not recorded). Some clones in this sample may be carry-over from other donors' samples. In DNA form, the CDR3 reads TGTGCCAGCAGCTTAGATTTCGGCCGGAGCGTTTACGAGCAGTACTTC. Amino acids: CASSLDFGRSVYEQYF. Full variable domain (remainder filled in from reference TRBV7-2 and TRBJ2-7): GAGVSQSPSNKVTEKGKDVELRCDPISGHTALYWYRQSLGQGLEFLIYFQGNSAPDKSGLPSDRFSAERTGGSVSTLTIQRTQQEDSAVYLCASSLDFGRSVYEQYFGPGTRLTVT.